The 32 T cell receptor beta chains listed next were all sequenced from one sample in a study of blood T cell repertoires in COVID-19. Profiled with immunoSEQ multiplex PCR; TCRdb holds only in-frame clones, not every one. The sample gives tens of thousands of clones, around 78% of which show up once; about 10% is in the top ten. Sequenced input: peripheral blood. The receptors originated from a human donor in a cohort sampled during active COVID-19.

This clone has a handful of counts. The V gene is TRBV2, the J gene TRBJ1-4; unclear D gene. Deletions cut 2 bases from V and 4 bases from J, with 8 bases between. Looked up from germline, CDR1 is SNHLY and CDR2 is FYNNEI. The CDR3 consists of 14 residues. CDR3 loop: CASSEYGGNEKLFF. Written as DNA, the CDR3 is TGTGCCAGCAGTGAATACGGAGGTAATGAAAAACTGTTTTTT.

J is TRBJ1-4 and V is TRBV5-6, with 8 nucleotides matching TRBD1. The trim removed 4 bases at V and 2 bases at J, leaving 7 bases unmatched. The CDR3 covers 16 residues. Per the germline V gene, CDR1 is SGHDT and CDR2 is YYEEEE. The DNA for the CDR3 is TGTGCCAGCAGCCCCCGGACAGGGCGCACTAATGAAAAACTGTTTTTT. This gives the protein CASSPRTGRTNEKLFF.

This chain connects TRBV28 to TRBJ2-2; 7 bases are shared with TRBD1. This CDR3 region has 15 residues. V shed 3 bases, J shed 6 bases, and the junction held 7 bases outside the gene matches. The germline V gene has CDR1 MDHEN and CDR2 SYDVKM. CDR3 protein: CASSFPSQGAGELFF. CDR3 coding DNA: TGTGCCAGCAGTTTCCCCTCGCAGGGGGCCGGGGAGCTGTTTTTT. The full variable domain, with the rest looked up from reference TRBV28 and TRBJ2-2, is DVKVTQSSRYLVKRTGEKVFLECVQDMDHENMFWYRQDPGLGLRLIYFSYDVKMKEKGDIPEGYSVSREKKERFSLILESASTNQTSMYLCASSFPSQGAGELFFGEGSRLTVL.

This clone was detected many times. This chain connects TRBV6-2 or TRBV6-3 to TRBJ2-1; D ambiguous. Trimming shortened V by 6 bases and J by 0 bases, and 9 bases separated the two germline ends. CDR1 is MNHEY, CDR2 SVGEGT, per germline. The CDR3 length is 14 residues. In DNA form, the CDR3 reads TGTGCCAGCAGCCACCACGGCTCCTACAATGAGCAGTTCTTC. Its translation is CASSHHGSYNEQFF.

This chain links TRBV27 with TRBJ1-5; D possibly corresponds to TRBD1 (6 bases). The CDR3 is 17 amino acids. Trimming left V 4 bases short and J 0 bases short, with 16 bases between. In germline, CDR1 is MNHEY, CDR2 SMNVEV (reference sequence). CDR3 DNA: TGTGCCAGCAGTTCCTACCAGGGGTTTAATAGCAATCAGCCCCAGCATTTT. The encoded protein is CASSSYQGFNSNQPQHF.

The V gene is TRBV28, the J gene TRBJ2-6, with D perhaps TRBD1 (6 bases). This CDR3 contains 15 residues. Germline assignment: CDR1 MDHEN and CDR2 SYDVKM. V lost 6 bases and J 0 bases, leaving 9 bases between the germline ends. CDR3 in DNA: TGTGCCAGCAGCACAGGGAGCTCTGGGGCCAACGTCCTGACTTTC. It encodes CASSTGSSGANVLTF.

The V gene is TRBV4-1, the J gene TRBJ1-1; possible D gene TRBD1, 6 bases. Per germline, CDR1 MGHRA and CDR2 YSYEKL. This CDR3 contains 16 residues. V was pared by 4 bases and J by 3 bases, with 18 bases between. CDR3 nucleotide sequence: TGCGCCAGCAGCCGACAAACAGGGTTACGGGACACTGAAGCTTTCTTT. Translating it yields CASSRQTGLRDTEAFF.

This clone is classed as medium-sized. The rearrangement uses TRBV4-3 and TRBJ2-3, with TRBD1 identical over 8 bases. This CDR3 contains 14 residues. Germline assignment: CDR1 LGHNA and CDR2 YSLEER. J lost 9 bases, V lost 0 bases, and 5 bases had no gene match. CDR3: CASSQEDRQGTQYF. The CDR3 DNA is TGCGCCAGCAGCCAAGAGGACCGACAGGGGACGCAGTATTTT.

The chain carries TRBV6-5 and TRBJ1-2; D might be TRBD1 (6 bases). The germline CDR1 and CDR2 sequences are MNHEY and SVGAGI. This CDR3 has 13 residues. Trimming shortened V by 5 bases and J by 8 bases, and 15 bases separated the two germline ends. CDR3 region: CASSSRGTYGYTF. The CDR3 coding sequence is TGTGCCAGCAGTAGCAGGGGCACCTACGGCTACACCTTC.

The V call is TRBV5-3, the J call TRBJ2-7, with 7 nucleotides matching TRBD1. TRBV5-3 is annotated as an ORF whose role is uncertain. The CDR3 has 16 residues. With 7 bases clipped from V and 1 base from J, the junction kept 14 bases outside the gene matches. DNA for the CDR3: TGTGCCAGATTCTATTCCAGGACAGGCGATTCCTACGAGCAGTACTTC. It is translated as CARFYSRTGDSYEQYF.

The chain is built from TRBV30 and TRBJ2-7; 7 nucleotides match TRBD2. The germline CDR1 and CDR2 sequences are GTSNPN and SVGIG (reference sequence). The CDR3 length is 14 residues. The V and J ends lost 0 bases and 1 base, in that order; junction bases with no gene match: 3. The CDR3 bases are TGTGCCTGGAGTGTACGGGGGGTGTCCTACGAGCAGTACTTC. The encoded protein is CAWSVRGVSYEQYF.

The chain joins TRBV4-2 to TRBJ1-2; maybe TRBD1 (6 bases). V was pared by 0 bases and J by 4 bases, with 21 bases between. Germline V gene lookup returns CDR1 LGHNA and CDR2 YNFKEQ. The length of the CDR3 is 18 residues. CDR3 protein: CASSQESGGGGGSYGYTF. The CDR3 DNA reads TGTGCCAGCAGCCAAGAGTCAGGTGGGGGGGGCGGAAGCTATGGCTACACCTTC.

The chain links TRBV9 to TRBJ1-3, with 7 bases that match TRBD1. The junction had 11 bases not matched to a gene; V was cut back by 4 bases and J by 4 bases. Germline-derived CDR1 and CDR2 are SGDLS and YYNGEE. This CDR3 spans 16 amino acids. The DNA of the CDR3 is TGTGCCAGCAGCTCTAACCCCGACAGGGTAGGAAACACCATATATTTT. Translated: CASSSNPDRVGNTIYF.

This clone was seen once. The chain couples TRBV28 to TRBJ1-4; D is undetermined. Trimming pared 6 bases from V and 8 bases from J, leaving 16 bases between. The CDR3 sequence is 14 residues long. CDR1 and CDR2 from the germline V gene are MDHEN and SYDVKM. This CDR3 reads CASSPAMEGEKLFF. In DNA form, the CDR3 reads TGTGCCAGCAGCCCCGCGATGGAGGGCGAAAAACTGTTTTTT. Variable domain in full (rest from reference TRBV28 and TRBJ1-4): DVKVTQSSRYLVKRTGEKVFLECVQDMDHENMFWYRQDPGLGLRLIYFSYDVKMKEKGDIPEGYSVSREKKERFSLILESASTNQTSMYLCASSPAMEGEKLFFGSGTQLSVL.

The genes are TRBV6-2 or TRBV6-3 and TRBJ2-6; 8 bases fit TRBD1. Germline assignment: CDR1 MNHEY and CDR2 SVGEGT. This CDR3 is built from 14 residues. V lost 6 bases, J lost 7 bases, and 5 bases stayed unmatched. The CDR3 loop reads CASSQDRGANVLTF. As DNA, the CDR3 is TGTGCCAGCAGCCAAGACAGGGGCGCCAACGTCCTGACTTTC.

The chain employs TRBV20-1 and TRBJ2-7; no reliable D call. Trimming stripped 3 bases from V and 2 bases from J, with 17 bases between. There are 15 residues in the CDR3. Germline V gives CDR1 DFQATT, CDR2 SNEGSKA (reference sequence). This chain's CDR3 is CSASPTRGKTYEQYF. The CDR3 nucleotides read TGCAGTGCTAGTCCCACACGCGGTAAGACCTACGAGCAGTACTTC.

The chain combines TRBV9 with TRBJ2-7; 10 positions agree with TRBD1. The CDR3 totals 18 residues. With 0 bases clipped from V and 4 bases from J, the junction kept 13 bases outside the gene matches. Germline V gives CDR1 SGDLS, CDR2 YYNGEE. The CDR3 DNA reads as TGTGCCAGCAGCGTAGCGGATCGACCGGGACAGGGGATGTACGAGCAGTACTTC. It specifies CASSVADRPGQGMYEQYF.

CDR3 amino acids: CASSVDGTGAGELFF. DNA of the CDR3: TGTGCCAGCAGCGTAGACGGGACAGGCGCCGGGGAGCTGTTTTTT. This chain joins TRBV9 and TRBJ2-2; 8 bases are shared with TRBD1. With 0 bases clipped from V and 6 bases from J, the junction kept 4 bases outside the gene matches. The germline V gene encodes CDR1 SGDLS and CDR2 YYNGEE. This CDR3 contains 15 residues.

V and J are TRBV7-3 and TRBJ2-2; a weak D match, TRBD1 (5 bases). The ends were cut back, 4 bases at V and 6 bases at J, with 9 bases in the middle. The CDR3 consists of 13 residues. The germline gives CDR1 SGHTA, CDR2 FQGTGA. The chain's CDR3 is CASSSSRAGELFF. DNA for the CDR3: TGTGCCAGCAGCTCGAGCAGGGCCGGGGAGCTGTTTTTT.

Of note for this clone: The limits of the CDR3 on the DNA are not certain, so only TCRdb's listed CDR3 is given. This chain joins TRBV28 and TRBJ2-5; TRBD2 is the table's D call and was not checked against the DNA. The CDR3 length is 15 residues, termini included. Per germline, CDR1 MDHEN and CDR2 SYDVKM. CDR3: CASSTSGLAVETQYF.

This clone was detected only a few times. CDR3 sequence (DNA): TGTGCCAGCAGCCCCGGTGATCAGCCCCAGCATTTT. Its protein is CASSPGDQPQHF. The V call is TRBV27, the J call TRBJ1-5; D uncertain. CDR1 is MNHEY, CDR2 SMNVEV, per germline (reference sequence). The V end lost 6 bases, the J end lost 5 bases, and 8 bases lay between the germline ends. This CDR3 is 12 amino acids long.

The CDR3 region is CASRAAGGSEYGYTF. The CDR3 nucleotides are TGTGCCAGCAGAGCCGCAGGGGGTTCAGAATATGGCTACACCTTC. The chain is built from TRBV6-5 and TRBJ1-2; 7 bases map to TRBD1. V gave up 6 bases and J gave up 5 bases; unmatched junction bases: 12. Germline CDR1 and CDR2: MNHEY and SVGAGI. CDR3 size: 15 residues.

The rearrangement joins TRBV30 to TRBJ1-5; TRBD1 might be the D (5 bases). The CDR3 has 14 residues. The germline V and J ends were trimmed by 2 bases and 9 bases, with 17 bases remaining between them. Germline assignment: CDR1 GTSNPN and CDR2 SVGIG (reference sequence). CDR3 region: CAWSLGHPSAPQHF. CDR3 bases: TGTGCCTGGAGTCTAGGACACCCGTCGGCGCCCCAGCATTTT. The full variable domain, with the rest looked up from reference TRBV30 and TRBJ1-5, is SQTIHQWPATLVQPVGSPLSLECTVEGTSNPNLYWYRQAAGRGLQLLFYSVGIGQISSEVPQNLSASRPQDRQFILSSKKLLLSDSGFYLCAWSLGHPSAPQHFGDGTRLSIL.

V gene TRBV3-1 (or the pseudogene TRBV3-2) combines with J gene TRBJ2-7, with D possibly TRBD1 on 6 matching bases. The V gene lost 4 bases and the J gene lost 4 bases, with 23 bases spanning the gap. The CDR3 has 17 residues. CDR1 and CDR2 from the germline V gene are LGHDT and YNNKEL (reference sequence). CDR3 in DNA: TGTGCCAGCAGCCTAGGTGGCCGAGGACAGCAAAGTTACGAGCAGTACTTC. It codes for CASSLGGRGQQSYEQYF.

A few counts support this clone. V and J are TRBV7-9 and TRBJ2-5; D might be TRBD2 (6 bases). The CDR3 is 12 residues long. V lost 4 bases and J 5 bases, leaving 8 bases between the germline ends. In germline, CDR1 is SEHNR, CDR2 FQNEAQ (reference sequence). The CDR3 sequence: CASSWGGETQYF. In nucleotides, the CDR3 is TGTGCCAGCAGCTGGGGAGGTGAGACCCAGTACTTC.

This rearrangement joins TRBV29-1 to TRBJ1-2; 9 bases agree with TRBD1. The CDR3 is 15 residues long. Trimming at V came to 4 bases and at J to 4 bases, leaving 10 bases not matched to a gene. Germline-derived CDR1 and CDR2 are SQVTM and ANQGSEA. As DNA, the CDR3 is TGCAGCGTTGGGAAAACAGGGGGCGGAAGCTATGGCTACACCTTC. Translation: CSVGKTGGGSYGYTF.

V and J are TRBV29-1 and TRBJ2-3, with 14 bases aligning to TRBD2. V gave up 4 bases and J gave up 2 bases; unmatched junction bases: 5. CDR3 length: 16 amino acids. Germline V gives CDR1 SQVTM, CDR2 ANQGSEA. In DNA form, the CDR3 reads TGCAGCGTTGTGGGACTAGCGGGAGTGAACACAGATACGCAGTATTTT. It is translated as CSVVGLAGVNTDTQYF.

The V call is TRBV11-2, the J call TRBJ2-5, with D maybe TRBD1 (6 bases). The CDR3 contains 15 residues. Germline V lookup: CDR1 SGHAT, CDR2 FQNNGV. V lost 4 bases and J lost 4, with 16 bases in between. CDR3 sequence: CASSSPRDNVETQYF. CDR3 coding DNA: TGTGCCAGCAGCTCACCCCGGGACAATGTAGAGACCCAGTACTTC.

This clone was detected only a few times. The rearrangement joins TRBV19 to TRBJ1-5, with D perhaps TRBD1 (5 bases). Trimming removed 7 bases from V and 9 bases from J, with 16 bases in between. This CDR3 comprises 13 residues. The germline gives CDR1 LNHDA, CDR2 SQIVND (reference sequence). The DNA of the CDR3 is TGTGCCAGTACCCCCAATGGGGCAGGGCCCCAGCATTTT. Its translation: CASTPNGAGPQHF.

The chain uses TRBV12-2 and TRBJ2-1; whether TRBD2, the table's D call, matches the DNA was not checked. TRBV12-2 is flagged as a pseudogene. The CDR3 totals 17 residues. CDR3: CASPQAGLAPRGDEQFF. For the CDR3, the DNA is TGTGCAAGTCCCCAAGCGGGGCTAGCACCAAGGGGGGATGAGCAGTTCTTC.

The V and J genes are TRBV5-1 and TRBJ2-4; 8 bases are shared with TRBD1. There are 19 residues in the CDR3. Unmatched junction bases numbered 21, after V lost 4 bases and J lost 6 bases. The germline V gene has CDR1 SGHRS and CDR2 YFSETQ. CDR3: CASSQNGLGQGVGVNIQYF. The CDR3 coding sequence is TGCGCCAGCAGCCAGAACGGGCTAGGACAGGGAGTTGGGGTAAACATTCAGTACTTC.

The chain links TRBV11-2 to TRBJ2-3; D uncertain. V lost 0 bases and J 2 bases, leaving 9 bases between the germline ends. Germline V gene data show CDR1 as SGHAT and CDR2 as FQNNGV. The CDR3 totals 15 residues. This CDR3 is CASSLDTVPTDTQYF. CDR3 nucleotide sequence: TGTGCCAGCAGCTTAGATACAGTTCCCACAGATACGCAGTATTTT.